The present T cell receptor beta chain was sequenced within a study of OX40 agonist ivuxolimab in advanced cancers. Describing the broader study: Ivuxolimab, which targeted the costimulatory receptor OX40 (CD134), was an agonistic, fully human IgG2 monoclonal antibody. Intravenous ivuxolimab was administered to patients every 2 weeks at six dose levels: 0.01, 0.1, 0.3, 1.5, 3 and 10 mg/kg. Of the approximately 50 dose-escalation patients, hepatocellular carcinoma was present in approximately 20, melanoma in roughly 15, renal cell carcinoma in 9 and head and neck cancer in 9. A male proportion of roughly 80% and a mean age of about 60 years, ranging from 23 to 79, were recorded for the dose-escalation cohort. Prior anti-PD-1, anti-PD-L1 or anti-CTLA-4 therapy was permitted, and about 40% of dose-escalation patients had received checkpoint inhibitors. Partial responses occurred in three dose-escalation patients: two with cutaneous melanoma and one with hepatocellular carcinoma. The purpose of peripheral TCRbeta sequencing was to test whether ivuxolimab changed TCR sequence diversity and led to clonal T-cell expansion. The paper covers the monotherapy dose-escalation part of the phase I ivuxolimab trial, which included N of about 50 patients.

This clone has a handful of counts. It lacks a known antigen. No base qualities exist here, and no much larger clone lies one base off it. Genomic DNA was isolated from the sorted cells so that the TCRbeta CDR3 region could be sequenced. The immunoSEQ Assay was used for sequencing of TCRbeta CDR3 regions. The source is immuneACCESS, and TCRdb retained only in-frame sequences with V and J called. Part of the clones is not carried over; for the studies checked, unresolved V genes explain less than half of this, and the remainder is unexplained. This sample lists tens of thousands of clones; roughly 80% were detected once. The ten largest clonotypes hold about 26% of the sample. Spanning cysteine to phenylalanine, the CDR3 consists of 16 amino acids. The retained sequence is limited to the CDR3, 48 bases, with the frame set at the first base. V is trimmed back by 1 base and J by 8 bases, and the junction contains 11 bases that no gene match accounts for. CDR1 MGHRA and CDR2 YSYEKL were looked up in the germline V gene.

The trial excluded patients who had a history of autoimmune disease or were on systemic immunosuppression. In every dose cohort, peripheral blood was drawn for TCR sequencing at baseline, cycle 4 day 1, and cycle 7 day 1. Samples were obtained from an open-label, multicenter, first-in-human phase I dose-escalation trial of ivuxolimab. Adults with locally advanced or metastatic head and neck squamous cell, hepatocellular, melanoma or renal cell carcinoma were enrolled in the trial. Before TCR sequencing, CD4+ T cells and CD8+ T cells from peripheral blood were sorted into separate populations. Paper-wide results and their limitations: At doses of 0.1 to 3.0 mg/kg, clonal expansion of both CD4+ and CD8+ T cells in blood was seen between baseline and week 6. Low levels of normalized T-cell clonal expansion were also shown by some nonresponding patients. On average, CD8+ T cells showed more expanded clones than CD4+ T cells after ivuxolimab. Which antigens the clonally expanded peripheral T cells were specific for was not determined. Partial responders in the 0.1-3.0 mg/kg groups had among the lowest normalized peripheral clonal expansion, especially among CD8+ T cells.

The rearrangement combines TRBV4-1 with TRBJ1-3, with TRBD1 matching 7 junction bases. Sequenced material: CD4+ or CD8+ T cells sorted from blood, taken in a trial of the OX40 agonist ivuxolimab. This receptor was obtained from an adult with an advanced solid tumor such as melanoma, head and neck, liver or kidney cancer. CDR3 protein: CASSQGQGNFGDTIYF. The nucleotide sequence is TGCGCCAGCAGCCAAGGACAGGGAAATTTTGGGGACACCATATATTTT.